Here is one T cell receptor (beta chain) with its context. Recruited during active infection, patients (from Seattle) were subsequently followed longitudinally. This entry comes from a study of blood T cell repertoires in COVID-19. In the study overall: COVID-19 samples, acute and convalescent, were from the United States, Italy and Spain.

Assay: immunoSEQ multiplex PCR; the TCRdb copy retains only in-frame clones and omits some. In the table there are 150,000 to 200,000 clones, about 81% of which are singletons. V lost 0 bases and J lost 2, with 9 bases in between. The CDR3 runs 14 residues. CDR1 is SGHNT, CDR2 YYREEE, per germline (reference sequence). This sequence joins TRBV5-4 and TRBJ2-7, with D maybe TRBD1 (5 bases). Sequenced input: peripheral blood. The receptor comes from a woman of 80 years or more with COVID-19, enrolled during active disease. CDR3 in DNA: TGTGCCAGCAGCTTGGACCAGGGTACCTACGAGCAGTACTTC. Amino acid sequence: CASSLDQGTYEQYF. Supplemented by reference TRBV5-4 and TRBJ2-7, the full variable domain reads ETGVTQSPTHLIKTRGQQVTLRCSSQSGHNTVSWYQQALGQGPQFIFQYYREEENGRGNFPPRFSGLQFPNYSSELNVNALELDDSALYLCASSLDQGTYEQYFGPGTRLTVT.